The sequence of this TCR beta chain was determined in a study of blood T cell repertoires in COVID-19. This CDR3 has 14 amino acids. V was trimmed by 4 bases and J by 8 bases, leaving 15 bases between them. The germline V gene has CDR1 MNHEY and CDR2 SMNVEV (reference sequence). Sequenced by immunoSEQ multiplex PCR; TCRdb stores in-frame clones only, minus some. The profile shows 60,000 or so clones, 85% to 90% of them singletons. Sequences were obtained from peripheral blood. This sequence joins TRBV27 and TRBJ1-5; D uncertain. The source is a human donor with active COVID-19. The donor label of this sample is uncertain. CDR3 sequence reads: CASSSNTLIKPQHF. The CDR3 DNA reads as TGTGCCAGCAGTTCTAATACGCTAATAAAGCCCCAGCATTTT.